Listed here are 10 T cell receptor beta chains from one sample, sequenced in a study of persistence of HIV-infected CD4 T cells. Their antigens are not known. Anti-CD3/anti-CD28 beads served as a nonspecific positive control stimulus. Sorting of responding CD4+ T cells relied on upregulated CD40 ligand together with CD69. This was the immunoSEQ version 4 assay in survey mode. This table comes from immunoSEQ multiplex PCR, and its TCRdb copy is limited to in-frame clones, with some not included. The profile covers around 47,000 clones, with just over 90% appearing a single time and under 2% taken by the ten largest. The specimen comprised CD4+ T cells sorted from PBMCs after roughly 20-hour stimulation, sampled from a patient who received antiretroviral therapy. These receptors came from an adult man with HIV who was CMV-seropositive.

Written as DNA, the CDR3 is TGCGCCAGCAGCCAAGATCTTACTAGCGGGGCGAACACCGGGGAGCTGTTTTTT. It is translated as CASSQDLTSGANTGELFF. The V and J genes are TRBV4-1 and TRBJ2-2, with 10 bases that match TRBD2. With V trimmed by 0 bases and J by 0 bases, 4 bases remained unmatched. Germline V gives CDR1 MGHRA, CDR2 YSYEKL. The CDR3 length is 18 residues.

V and J are TRBV24-1 and TRBJ2-3; D is undetermined. Germline CDR1 reads KGHDR; CDR2 reads SFDVKD. V gave up 5 bases and J gave up 1 base, with 9 bases separating them. The CDR3 is made up of 14 amino acids. This CDR3 is CATSAPWGTDTQYF. DNA of the CDR3: TGTGCCACCAGTGCCCCCTGGGGCACAGATACGCAGTATTTT.

The chain couples TRBV18 to TRBJ2-4; TRBD1 aligns across 9 bases. V lost 3 bases and J lost 2; bases outside the gene matches: 14. The CDR3 sequence is 19 residues long. Germline CDR1 reads KGHSH; CDR2 reads LQKENI. Here the CDR3 DNA reads TGTGCCAGCTCACCTGTACCCCTCCCGGGACAGGGAACCAAAAACATTCAGTACTTC. Translating gives CASSPVPLPGQGTKNIQYF.

This sequence joins TRBV6-5 and TRBJ1-4; TRBD1 aligns across 9 bases. V was pared by 6 bases and J by 8 bases, with 7 bases of the junction left unmatched. The CDR3 is made up of 14 amino acids. Germline V CDR1 and CDR2: MNHEY, SVGAGI. CDR3 nucleotide sequence: TGTGCCAGCAGGGGGGGGACAGGGAGGGAAAAACTGTTTTTT. This encodes CASRGGTGREKLFF.

V usage is TRBV5-1 and J usage is TRBJ1-6; 8 bases match TRBD1. The V segment lost 4 bases and the J segment 5 bases; nucleotides outside the gene matches: 8. The CDR3 is 16 amino acids. CDR1 SGHRS and CDR2 YFSETQ come from the germline V gene. CDR3: CASSARDRQNNSPLHF. CDR3 nucleotide sequence: TGCGCCAGCAGCGCCCGGGACAGGCAAAATAATTCACCCCTCCACTTT.

The gene calls are TRBV27 and TRBJ2-7, with 10 bases lining up with TRBD1. V dropped 5 bases and J dropped 7; count of bases not matched to a gene: 8. The CDR3 has 14 residues. Germline-derived CDR1 and CDR2 are MNHEY and SMNVEV (reference sequence). This chain's CDR3 is CASSPPGQGSEQYF. CDR3 coding DNA: TGTGCCAGCAGTCCACCGGGACAGGGGTCTGAGCAGTACTTC.

The V gene is TRBV5-1, the J gene TRBJ2-7; 9 nucleotides match TRBD2. The CDR3 runs to 13 residues. Per germline, CDR1 SGHRS and CDR2 YFSETQ. V was clipped by 4 bases and J by 2 bases; unmatched bases: 1. The CDR3 loop reads CASSPSGAYEQYF. The CDR3 DNA sequence: TGCGCCAGCAGCCCTAGCGGGGCCTACGAGCAGTACTTC.

The chain recombines TRBV18 with TRBJ2-3; tentatively, D is TRBD1 (6 bases). This CDR3 is 12 amino acids long. Germline V lookup: CDR1 KGHSH, CDR2 LQKENI. Deletions cut 6 bases from V and 6 bases from J, with 10 bases between. In DNA form, the CDR3 reads TGTGCCAGCTCGGCCACAGGGGATACGCAGTATTTT. It is translated as CASSATGDTQYF.

This chain uses TRBV6-4 with TRBJ2-3; D is unclear. CDR3 length: 13 amino acids. Trimming cost V 4 bases and J 8 bases, with 13 bases left between them. Germline V gene lookup returns CDR1 MRHNA and CDR2 SNTAGT. The CDR3 DNA reads as TGTGCCAGCAGTGCTGACCAGCTTGCTACGCAGTATTTT. Protein sequence: CASSADQLATQYF.

The chain uses TRBV27 and TRBJ1-1, with TRBD1 as a possible D gene (6 bases). Trimming took 5 bases from V and 7 from J, leaving 17 bases between them. Germline lookup yields CDR1 MNHEY and CDR2 SMNVEV (reference sequence). The CDR3 loop spans 14 amino acids. Here the CDR3 reads CASSRPGTSLEAFF. The CDR3 DNA reads as TGTGCCAGCAGTCGTCCCGGGACATCGCTTGAAGCTTTCTTT.